The clone carrying this T cell receptor (beta chain) was seen repeatedly, ten times or more. The data belong to a study of early T cells in non-severe SARS-CoV-2 infection. Individual cDNA molecules received unique molecular identifiers during library preparation. TCRdb reanalysed the 5' RACE reads using MiXCR and keeps one entry per CDR3 protein. In the table there are roughly 38,000 distinct CDR3 sequences, approximately 6% of which are singletons. Specimen: whole blood, collected at baseline. This sequence originates from an adult who was a healthcare worker with PCR-confirmed SARS-CoV-2 infection or an uninfected control (not recorded which).

The CDR3 region has the DNA TGTGCCAGCAGTTATAGGGTCAATGAAAAACTGTTTTTT. This sequence encodes CASSYRVNEKLFF. V and J are TRBV7-9 and TRBJ1-4, with D hard to call. CDR3 length: 13 amino acids. V lost 6 bases to trimming and J lost 5 bases, with 10 bases between them. CDR1 SEHNR and CDR2 FQNEAQ come from the germline V gene (reference sequence). Drawing the rest from reference TRBV7-9 and TRBJ1-4, the complete variable domain is DTGVSQNPRHKITKRGQNVTFRCDPISEHNRLYWYRQTLGQGPEFLTYFQNEAQLEKSRLLSDRFSAERPKGSFSTLEIQRTEQGDSAMYLCASSYRVNEKLFFGSGTQLSVL.